This entry features one TCR beta chain sequence. Its antigen specificity is not known. Base-call qualities are not available, and no considerably larger clone is one nucleotide away. The library was built by means of the immunoSEQ multiplex PCR assay. The multiplex PCR relied on a mix of 60 forward primers for TCR Vbeta segments and 13 reverse primers for TCR Jbeta segments. The CDR3 region of rearranged TCR beta genes was amplified from genomic DNA with a multiplex PCR assay. On the Illumina HiSeq System, the amplified TCR beta libraries were sequenced as 87-base-pair reads. The paper's processing steps were these. A later analysis counted about 80 million unique TCR beta chains across the 700 or so repertoires, and about 10 million of these chains were shared by at least two donors. A nearest-neighbor algorithm error-corrected the raw reads and collapsed the reads into unique sequences, merging closely related sequences to remove PCR and sequencing errors. Alignment of CDR3 sequences to IMGT reference sequences was used to assign V, D and J gene segments. Each retained sequence needed at least a six-nucleotide match to both a V gene segment and a J gene segment. Rearrangements were called productive when the CDR3 lacked stop codons and stayed in frame with V and J; all others were non-productive. Following IMGT convention, CDR3 was defined as the stretch from the second conserved V-encoded cysteine to the conserved J-encoded phenylalanine. In an earlier analysis of roughly 610 of the donors, sequences lacking an unambiguous match to a single V gene segment were excluded. In an earlier analysis of a few hundred of the donors, V segments were called functional above 56.7% productive rearrangements and were called segregating when the between-donor standard deviation exceeded 5%. A statistical classification framework was developed to diagnose cytomegalovirus status using the catalog of TCR beta chain sequences. In a later analysis, V and J genes were assigned by comparing TCR nucleotide sequences against IMGT/GENE-DB human TR gene sequences. The TCRdist pipeline was used in a later analysis to assign CDR3 sequences and most-parsimonious VDJ recombination scenarios. In a later analysis, every TCR beta chain was defined by the combination of its CDR3 amino acid sequence and its V-gene family, and reads without a unique V-gene family were dropped. As a way to deal with suspected cross-contamination and a sequencing artifact, a later analysis dropped more than 500 nucleotide sequences that were highly shared and had low generation probability. In a later analysis, a clonal expansion index for each public chain was calculated from normalized within-repertoire ranks of inferred template counts. In a later analysis, generation probabilities were computed with a VDJ recombination model fitted to out-of-frame rearrangements, and the resulting probabilities were checked against IGoR. A later analysis scored TCR-TCR, TCR-HLA and TCR-CMV co-occurrence with hypergeometric tests, applying a repertoire-size bias correction to TCR pairs. To estimate false discovery rates, a later analysis permuted the HLA or CMV assignments 20 times. A later analysis grouped co-occurring TCRs with DBSCAN, adding TCRdist sequence similarity when clustering within HLA-allele-positive subsets. For co-occurrence clustering, repertoires with fewer than 30,000 or more than 120,000 public chains were excluded, along with five repertoires with anomalous nucleotide sharing. The source is immuneACCESS, and TCRdb retained only in-frame sequences with V and J called. Part of the clones is not carried over; for the studies checked, unresolved V genes explain less than half of this, and the remainder is unexplained. The V and J calls and clone size were taken over from that table, and D and trimming were inferred from the DNA. The sample yields under 150,000 clones; about 64% were counted once. Clones ranked in the top ten supply about 8.3% of the sample.

The cohort comprised 670 or so healthy bone marrow donors. All cohort members were sampled while nominally healthy, although unrecorded immune exposures were likely present. The donor tested CMV seropositive, placing the donor among the 289 seropositive members of the cohort. Each donor provided a peripheral blood sample, and peripheral blood mononuclear cells were used for TCR beta sequencing. Genomic DNA was extracted from the blood cell samples with the Qiagen DNeasy Blood Extraction Kit. This entry belongs to a study of cytomegalovirus exposure and HLA in healthy donors (dated by TCRdb to about 2017). With respect to the entire study: An earlier analysis of 550 to 700 of the donors reported about 250 Gb of sequence data and some 100 million unique TCR beta sequences from about 200 million T cells. About 300 gigabases of sequencing data and approximately 93 million unique TCR sequences were included in an early release covering around 650 HLA-typed donors. Among the roughly 390 genotyped donors, approximately 81% belonged to the genetic ancestry cluster associated with self-reported Caucasian donors. The study aimed to test whether cataloging public T cell receptors could reveal signatures of past pathogen exposure. The study used immunosequencing to profile the T cell repertoires of some 600 subjects and linked those repertoires to cytomegalovirus serostatus. A separate validation cohort of roughly 120 different subjects was used in addition to the 666-subject first cohort. To predict cytomegalovirus infection status, the study combined high-throughput TCR immunosequencing, statistical association of individual TCRs with disease status, and machine learning. A later analysis re-analyzed previously published TCR beta repertoires from 660 or so donors and added high-resolution HLA genotyping to study TCR occurrence patterns. In the later analysis, no new phenotypic data were used to find candidate immune exposures; instead, reliance was placed on TCR beta sequences and their occurrence across donors. An earlier analysis of approximately 500 of the donors applied high-throughput TCR beta sequencing to assess whether each TCR beta V gene segment acted as functional or pseudogenic. Donor age, sex, ethnicity and CMV serostatus were collected together with the repertoire data. A later genetic analysis used genome-wide SNP genotypes for about 60% of the roughly 670 donors, treating that subset as a discovery cohort. All discovery cohort repertoires had been generated using a single sequencing platform. HLA typing included class I and class II loci at four-digit resolution. Typing coverage differed by locus: A, B, C, DRB1 and DQB1 were typed in about 629-640 donors, DQA1 in about 500, DPA1 in some 570, and DPB1 in 472. Because of strong linkage in the cohort, five DR-DQ haplotypes were treated as single units for association and clustering. On average, roughly 250,000 unique TCR beta nucleotide sequences were sequenced per donor among a few hundred genotyped donors of the cohort, with about 17% of those sequences being non-productive.

The junction shows trimming of 0 bases on V and 2 bases on J, plus 9 bases between the germline ends. There are 15 amino acids in the CDR3, from cysteine to phenylalanine inclusive. CDR3 DNA only is kept here, 45 bases in frame from base 1. The germline V gene supplies CDR1 SGHRS and CDR2 YFSETQ. Results and caveats for the whole study, not just this receptor: When HLA alleles, especially DR and DQ, strongly co-occurred, TCR associations were difficult to assign to individual alleles. Most TCR sequences were seen in very few donors, while some public TCRs were found in many individuals. A later genetic analysis associated a missense DCLRE1C variant with V-gene and J-gene trimming of TCR beta chains, and an independent cohort replicated the association. Because counts were too low, roughly 16 rarely observed V segments, including chromosome 9 orphons, were left out of the earlier analysis of a few hundred of the donors. Correlated functional status among segregating V segments might reflect linkage disequilibrium, but an unknown experimental factor could not be ruled out. The authors suggested that the approach could potentially be extended to other disease states and immunological phenotypes. Compared with equally common non-associated chains, HLA-associated TCR beta chains in a later analysis were more clonally expanded and had lower generation probabilities. A further reported finding was that TCR beta sequences accurately predicted the HLA-A and HLA-B alleles for most subjects in the first cohort. In a later analysis, the rate of TCR association differed among HLA loci, with DRB1 alleles having the most associated TCRs and HLA-C alleles having the fewest. Only TCR beta chains were sequenced in this cohort, and the absence of alpha or paired-chain data limited detectable features. Cytomegalovirus status was reported to be diagnosed by the classifier with high specificity and sensitivity in both the original and validation cohorts. According to a later analysis, parvovirus B19, influenza, CMV and Epstein-Barr virus appeared linked to several top co-occurrence clusters. According to a later genetic analysis, donors in an Asian-associated ancestry cluster had fewer N-insertions in productive TCRs than the approximately 610-donor mean. In a later analysis, most CMV-associated TCR beta chains were found to appear HLA-restricted, with HLA associations seemingly driven largely by CMV exposure. The study listed over 150 TCR beta chains as associated with cytomegalovirus. Specific HLA alleles were associated with about 17,000 TCR beta sequences at a false discovery rate of 0.05 in a later analysis. The sequencing pipeline was judged likely to have produced a cluster of highly shared sequence variants as a technical artifact. Presence/absence analyses assumed roughly uniform sequencing depth across donors, an assumption that may not hold. The only immune exposure information available for the cohort was CMV serostatus. Because some donors lacked HLA typing at each locus, the association tests relied only on the typed subset. A few of the identified cytomegalovirus-associated TCR beta chains were confirmed in vitro to be specific for cytomegalovirus antigens. Some IMGT-functional V segments, including TRBV6-2 and TRBV6-3, could not be told apart with the 87-base-pair reads, so those segments were excluded. In an earlier analysis of more than 500 of the donors, most TCR beta V segments appeared in productive rearrangements about 90% or about 30% of the time, broadly matching IMGT annotations.

The rearranged chain carries TRBV5-1 and TRBJ2-1; the D gene remains uncertain. Sample: PBMCs. This clonotype was sampled from a man younger than 35 in good health and CMV-seropositive. The nucleotide sequence reads as follows: TGCGCCAGCAGCTTGGTTGCGGTCGCCTACAATGAGCAGTTCTTC. It is translated as CASSLVAVAYNEQFF.